Included here is one TCR beta chain sequence, with context. These data are taken from a study of blood T cell repertoires in COVID-19. Study-wide context: Samples representing acute and convalescent COVID-19 were sourced from the United States, Italy and Spain. T cells, B-cell-depleted T cells, or PBMCs supplied cDNA or gDNA.

Per the authors' pipeline: Nucleated cell counts were estimated from reference gene primer amplification. Using immunoSEQ multiplex PCR, the repertoire was profiled, and TCRdb retains in-frame clones only, with some absent. Clone size and the V and J calls come from that table; the DNA yielded D and trimming. The sample comprises some 250,000 clones, about 90% of which are singletons, and about 3.1% rests with the top ten. Trimming took 2 bases from V and 4 from J; bases not matched to a gene: 8. The CDR3 has 17 residues. Germline V CDR1 and CDR2: SGHNT, YYREEE (reference sequence). Material: peripheral blood. The chain combines TRBV5-4 with TRBJ2-2, with 10 nucleotides matching TRBD1. This clonotype originated in a woman aged 25 to 39 who had recovered from COVID-19. The CDR3 DNA is TGTGCCAGCAGCTTACCATACGGGACAGGGGTCACCGGGGAGCTGTTTTTT. Residues: CASSLPYGTGVTGELFF.